This TCR beta chain was recovered during a study of a mutant IDH1 vaccine in newly diagnosed glioma. Sequenced by immunoSEQ multiplex PCR; TCRdb stores in-frame clones only, minus some. The data show about 66,000 clones, approximately 80% seen once. Of note for this clone: Its antigen is undetermined.

The V gene's germline CDR1 is LGHNA and CDR2 YSLEER. Trimming took off 1 base at V and 7 bases at J, with 13 bases between the two ends. This CDR3 is built from 15 residues. Time point: week 11, during vaccination. All doses held 300 ug of mutant IDH1 20-mer peptide, with topical imiquimod. The sample was PBMCs, taken from a glioma patient whose treatment included an IDH1 peptide vaccine. The chain uses TRBV4-3 and TRBJ2-2, with D tentatively TRBD2 (6 bases). The clonotype originates from a man aged 25 to 40 with glioma. CDR3 region: CASSQVPREDGELFF. Here the CDR3 DNA reads TGCGCCAGCAGCCAAGTCCCTAGGGAGGACGGGGAGCTGTTTTTT.